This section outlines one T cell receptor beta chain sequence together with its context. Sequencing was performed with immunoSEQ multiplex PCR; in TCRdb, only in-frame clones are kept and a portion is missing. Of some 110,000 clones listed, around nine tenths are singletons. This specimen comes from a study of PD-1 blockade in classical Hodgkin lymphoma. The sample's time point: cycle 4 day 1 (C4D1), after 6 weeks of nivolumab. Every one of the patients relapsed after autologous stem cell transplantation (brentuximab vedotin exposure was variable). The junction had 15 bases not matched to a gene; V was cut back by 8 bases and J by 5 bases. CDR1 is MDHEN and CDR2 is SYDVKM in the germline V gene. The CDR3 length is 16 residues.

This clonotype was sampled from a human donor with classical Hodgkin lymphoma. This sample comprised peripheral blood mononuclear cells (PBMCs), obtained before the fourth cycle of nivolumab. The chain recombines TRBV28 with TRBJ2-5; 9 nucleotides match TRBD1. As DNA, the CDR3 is TGTGCCAGCGTACCCTCGATGGGACAGGGAGGGGAGACCCAGTACTTC. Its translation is CASVPSMGQGGETQYF.